Shown below are 24 T cell receptor beta chains from a single sample sequenced in a study of a mutant IDH1 vaccine in newly diagnosed glioma. No antigen has been identified for these receptors. Clones were read by immunoSEQ multiplex PCR, and TCRdb kept only the in-frame ones, dropping some. The sample has roughly 51,000 clones; 70% to 85% are singletons. The time point here: week 47, end of study. Doses of 300 ug of mutant IDH1 20-mer peptide were given with topical imiquimod. This material consisted of PBMCs, taken from a glioma patient whose treatment included an IDH1 peptide vaccine. Every receptor here comes from a woman aged 30 to 39 with glioma. Some clones in this sample may be carry-over from other donors' samples.

The chain is built from TRBV7-9 and TRBJ2-7; the match to TRBD1 covers 11 bases. CDR1 and CDR2 from the germline V gene are SEHNR and FQNEAQ (reference sequence). Trimming cost V 8 bases and J 4 bases; bases outside gene matches: 1. The CDR3 has 12 amino acids. The CDR3 sequence: CASGTGGYEQYF. For the CDR3, the DNA is TGTGCCAGCGGGACAGGGGGTTACGAGCAGTACTTC. The full variable domain, in which reference TRBV7-9 and TRBJ2-7 provide the parts outside the CDR3, is DTGVSQNPRHKITKRGQNVTFRCDPISEHNRLYWYRQTLGQGPEFLTYFQNEAQLEKSRLLSDRFSAERPKGSFSTLEIQRTEQGDSAMYLCASGTGGYEQYFGPGTRLTVT.

CDR3 DNA: TGTGCCAGCAGCCACGACAGGGAGGAGCGTAAAGCTTTCTTT. Protein product: CASSHDREERKAFF. J is TRBJ1-1 and V is TRBV7-9; 7 bases align to TRBD1. Germline trimming cut 5 bases from V and 9 bases from J; bases unmatched to any gene: 12. The CDR3 extends over 14 amino acids. CDR1 SEHNR and CDR2 FQNEAQ come from the germline V gene (reference sequence).

V and J are TRBV4-1 and TRBJ1-2; D ambiguous. Between the trimmed V and J ends, which lost 0 bases and 4 bases, there was a span of 12 bases. The CDR3 covers 15 residues. CDR1 is MGHRA, CDR2 YSYEKL, per germline. The CDR3 nucleotides read TGCGCCAGCAGCCAAGATCCCGCAGGCAGCTATGGCTACACCTTC. Its translation is CASSQDPAGSYGYTF.

This clone was detected only a few times. The rearrangement uses TRBV11-2 and TRBJ2-1; D might be TRBD2 (5 bases). Trimming stripped 3 bases from V and 6 bases from J, with 15 bases between. There are 15 residues in the CDR3. CDR1 is SGHAT, CDR2 FQNNGV, per germline. The CDR3 nucleotides are TGTGCCAGCAGCTTGGGCGGGTCGTCGGGCAATGAGCAGTTCTTC. As protein: CASSLGGSSGNEQFF. Using reference TRBV11-2 and TRBJ2-1 for the parts outside the CDR3, the full variable domain is EAGVAQSPRYKIIEKRQSVAFWCNPISGHATLYWYQQILGQGPKLLIQFQNNGVVDDSQLPKDRFSAERLKGVDSTLKIQPAKLEDSAVYLCASSLGGSSGNEQFFGPGTRLTVL.

This clone has a handful of counts. The rearrangement links TRBV4-1 to TRBJ2-1; D call uncertain. Germline CDR1 is MGHRA and CDR2 is YSYEKL. The CDR3 is 12 amino acids. V lost 4 bases to trimming and J lost 8 bases, with 9 bases between them. The CDR3 spells CASSPETDEQFF. The CDR3, as DNA: TGCGCCAGCAGCCCCGAAACCGATGAGCAGTTCTTC.

V gene TRBV18 combines with J gene TRBJ1-1; D is ambiguous. From germline, CDR1 is KGHSH and CDR2 LQKENI. The CDR3 loop spans 14 amino acids. Trimming took off 1 base at V and 2 bases at J, with 8 bases between the two ends. CDR3 region: CASSPQRENTEAFF. The CDR3 DNA reads as TGTGCCAGCTCACCACAGAGGGAAAACACTGAAGCTTTCTTT.

The V gene is TRBV28, the J gene TRBJ1-2, with TRBD1 identical over 9 bases. The length of the CDR3 is 14 residues. The trim removed 6 bases at V and 8 bases at J, leaving 10 bases unmatched. Germline V gene sequence: CDR1 MDHEN, CDR2 SYDVKM. CDR3 DNA sequence: TGTGCCAGCAGGGACAGGGGAGGGCCGGGCGGCTACACCTTC. Translated: CASRDRGGPGGYTF.

The chain couples TRBV20-1 to TRBJ1-2; D ambiguous. The CDR3 has 11 residues. Trimming took 3 bases from V and 2 from J, leaving 4 bases between them. Germline CDR1 DFQATT, CDR2 SNEGSKA (reference sequence). CDR3 coding DNA: TGCAGTGCTAGCCTCAACTATGGCTACACCTTC. Residues: CSASLNYGYTF.

V and J are TRBV19 and TRBJ1-3, with D perhaps TRBD1 (5 bases). Per the germline V gene, CDR1 is LNHDA and CDR2 is SQIVND (reference sequence). Trimming removed 3 bases at V and 2 bases at J, with 11 bases between. The CDR3 spans 15 residues. CDR3 sequence: CASSIPGTPGNTIYF. The CDR3 DNA reads as TGTGCCAGTAGTATCCCCGGGACCCCTGGAAACACCATATATTTT.

V usage is TRBV4-1 and J usage is TRBJ2-3; 8 bases fit TRBD2. CDR3 length: 15 residues. The trim removed 4 bases at V and 6 bases at J, leaving 9 bases unmatched. Germline V gene lookup returns CDR1 MGHRA and CDR2 YSYEKL. Here the CDR3 DNA reads TGCGCCAGCAGCCGAATATTGCCGGGGGGGGATACGCAGTATTTT. Its protein product is CASSRILPGGDTQYF.

The chain recombines TRBV6-5 with TRBJ1-2, with TRBD1 matching 9 bases. J lost 12 bases, V lost 6 bases, and 11 bases had no gene match. Germline V gives CDR1 MNHEY, CDR2 SVGAGI. The CDR3 length is 13 residues. For the CDR3, the DNA is TGTGCCAGCAGCAGGGGACAGGGAATGGTACACACCTTC. It codes for CASSRGQGMVHTF.

This chain uses TRBV5-6 with TRBJ2-7; D is unresolved. The germline V gene has CDR1 SGHDT and CDR2 YYEEEE. V shed 0 bases and J shed 3 bases, with 10 bases lying between them. This CDR3 region has 14 residues. The DNA of the CDR3 is TGTGCCAGCAGCTTGGTGGTAGGCAGCTACGAGCAGTACTTC. It is translated as CASSLVVGSYEQYF.

This chain's CDR3 is CASSEDRGRGIGGYTF. CDR3 coding DNA: TGTGCCAGCAGTGAGGACAGGGGGCGCGGAATTGGGGGCTACACCTTC. The chain is built from TRBV6-1 and TRBJ1-2; the match to TRBD1 covers 11 bases. This CDR3 region has 16 residues. CDR1 and CDR2 (germline): MNHNS, SASEGT. With V trimmed by 3 bases and J by 8 bases, 11 bases remained unmatched.

The chain recombines TRBV10-2 with TRBJ1-2; unclear D gene. The CDR3 is 14 residues long. Trimming removed 3 bases at V and 8 bases at J, with 16 bases between. The germline V gene has CDR1 WSHSY and CDR2 SAAADI. CDR3 protein: CASSEIDLKRGYTF. The CDR3 region has the DNA TGCGCCAGCAGTGAAATAGACCTTAAACGGGGCTACACCTTC.

This sequence joins TRBV19 and TRBJ2-7; 8 bases fit TRBD2. With V trimmed by 8 bases and J by 3 bases, 12 bases remained unmatched. CDR3 length: 15 residues. Germline CDR1 reads LNHDA; CDR2 reads SQIVND (reference sequence). The CDR3 DNA follows: TGTGCCAGTGCTCGGGGGGGGACGGAGAACTACGAGCAGTACTTC. It translates to CASARGGTENYEQYF. Together with reference TRBV19 and TRBJ2-7, the CDR3 gives the full variable domain: DGGITQSPKYLFRKEGQNVTLSCEQNLNHDAMYWYRQDPGQGLRLIYYSQIVNDFQKGDIAEGYSVSREKKESFPLTVTSAQKNPTAFYLCASARGGTENYEQYFGPGTRLTVT.

The chain has TRBV10-2 and TRBJ1-5, with D tentatively TRBD1 (5 bases). V was shortened by 6 bases and J by 3 bases, with 12 bases between the two germline ends. The germline gives CDR1 WSHSY, CDR2 SAAADI. There are 14 residues in the CDR3. This chain's CDR3 is CASRAGAYNQPQHF. Written as DNA, the CDR3 is TGCGCCAGCAGGGCCGGGGCCTACAATCAGCCCCAGCATTTT.

This rearrangement joins TRBV7-9 to TRBJ1-1, with TRBD1 matching over 7 bases. CDR1 SEHNR and CDR2 FQNEAQ come from the germline V gene (reference sequence). V shed 5 bases and J 6 bases; nucleotides not matched to a gene: 12. The CDR3 covers 15 residues. CDR3 DNA sequence: TGTGCCAGCAGCCACCGGGACAGAGGGGGCTCTGAAGCTTTCTTT. Protein sequence: CASSHRDRGGSEAFF.

The rearrangement joins TRBV5-1 to TRBJ1-4; the D is unclear. The CDR3 extends over 14 amino acids. Germline V gene data show CDR1 as SGHRS and CDR2 as YFSETQ. The V end lost 0 bases, the J end lost 8 bases, and 11 bases lay between the germline ends. The CDR3 sequence is CASSLGHGDEKLFF. CDR3 in DNA: TGCGCCAGCAGCTTGGGGCACGGAGACGAAAAACTGTTTTTT.

The V gene is TRBV14, the J gene TRBJ2-7; TRBD1 is a possible D gene (6 bases). Trimming removed 4 bases from V and 7 bases from J, with 8 bases in between. From germline, CDR1 is SGHDN and CDR2 FVKESK. There are 11 residues in the CDR3. The CDR3 DNA reads TGTGCCAGCAGCCTCGGGACAGAGCAGTACTTC. Its translation: CASSLGTEQYF.

This chain links TRBV15 with TRBJ2-3, with 7 bases fitting TRBD2. The germline V gene encodes CDR1 LNHNV and CDR2 YYDKDF (reference sequence). After removal of 5 bases from V and 3 bases from J, the junction contained 11 bases not matched to a gene. The CDR3 sequence is 16 residues long. The CDR3 sequence: CATSLALTAGTDTQYF. CDR3 nucleotides: TGTGCCACCAGCCTGGCCCTAACAGCGGGAACAGATACGCAGTATTTT.

The chain is built from TRBV7-9 and TRBJ1-2; D is ambiguous. The CDR3 is 12 amino acids. CDR1 is SEHNR and CDR2 is FQNEAQ in the germline V gene (reference sequence). V dropped 5 bases and J dropped 2 bases, with 6 bases sitting between them. This CDR3 reads CASSVDNYGYTF. Here the CDR3 DNA reads TGTGCCAGCAGCGTCGACAACTATGGCTACACCTTC.

This clone showed up just a few times. The genes are TRBV7-2 and TRBJ1-5; D remains unclear. V was clipped by 5 bases and J by 2 bases, with 7 bases between them. The CDR3 runs 13 residues. CDR1 SGHTA and CDR2 FQGNSA come from the germline V gene. The CDR3 here is CASSRLGNQPQHF. Written as DNA, the CDR3 is TGTGCCAGCAGCCGGTTGGGCAATCAGCCCCAGCATTTT.

The chain employs TRBV10-3 and TRBJ1-2; 9 nucleotides agree with TRBD1. Per the germline V gene, CDR1 is ENHRY and CDR2 is SYGVKD. V shed 10 bases, J shed 7 bases, and the junction held 10 bases outside the gene matches. The CDR3 sequence is 13 residues long. CDR3 in DNA: TGTGCCACCCCCGGGACAGGGAACGGTGGCTACACCTTC. It translates to CATPGTGNGGYTF.

The V and J genes are TRBV7-2 and TRBJ2-7; TRBD2 aligns across 13 bases. Germline V gene lookup returns CDR1 SGHTA and CDR2 FQGNSA. CDR3 length: 18 residues. J lost 2 bases, V lost 5 bases, and 12 bases had no gene match. CDR3 sequence (DNA): TGTGCCAGCAGCACCGGACTAGCGGGAGTCGTTCGCGCCTACGAGCAGTACTTC. It is translated as CASSTGLAGVVRAYEQYF.